Presented here are 29 T cell receptor beta chains from one specimen sequenced in a study of persistence of HIV-infected CD4 T cells. What these receptors recognize is not known. The libraries were made with immunoSEQ version 4 in survey mode. Generated by immunoSEQ multiplex PCR, the TCRdb table keeps only in-frame clones and is missing some. The repertoire holds roughly 41,000 clones, with around 90% as singletons. Nonspecific anti-CD3/anti-CD28 bead stimulation represents the broad CD4+ T cell repertoire. Responding CD4+ T cells were sorted by upregulation of both CD40 ligand and CD69. Sequenced here: CD4+ T cells sorted from PBMCs after approximately 20-hour stimulation, sampled from a patient who received antiretroviral therapy. The receptor set was obtained from an adult man with HIV who was CMV-seropositive.

J is TRBJ1-2 and V is TRBV7-9, with D maybe TRBD1 (6 bases). This CDR3 spans 13 amino acids. Looked up from germline, CDR1 is SEHNR and CDR2 is FQNEAQ (reference sequence). V lost 3 bases and J 8 bases, leaving 13 bases between the germline ends. The DNA for the CDR3 is TGTGCCAGCAGCTTGTACACAGGGTACGGCTACACCTTC. This translates into CASSLYTGYGYTF.

V usage is TRBV6-6 and J usage is TRBJ1-3; D possibly corresponds to TRBD1 (5 bases). From germline, CDR1 is MNHNY and CDR2 SVGAGI (reference sequence). V shed 10 bases and J shed 2 bases, with 15 bases lying between them. CDR3 length equals 14 residues. For the CDR3, the DNA is TGTGCCACCGGGGGTCCCGAAACTGGAAACACCATATATTTT. Amino acids: CATGGPETGNTIYF.

The V gene is TRBV2, the J gene TRBJ1-1; 8 bases fit TRBD1. The CDR3 consists of 17 residues. V was pared by 3 bases and J by 1 base, with 10 bases of the junction left unmatched. CDR1 SNHLY and CDR2 FYNNEI come from the germline V gene. The CDR3 bases are TGTGCCAGCAGTGATGGCAGGGGGCGCGACTGGAACACTGAAGCTTTCTTT. Protein sequence: CASSDGRGRDWNTEAFF.

This chain links TRBV2 with TRBJ1-6; the D gene is possibly TRBD1 (6 bases). V was pared by 7 bases and J by 10 bases, with 20 bases between. The CDR3 runs to 15 residues. CDR1 is SNHLY and CDR2 is FYNNEI in the germline V gene. The CDR3 bases are TGTGCCAGCACCCCCCAAGAGGGGGTCAACTCACCCCTCCACTTT. Translation: CASTPQEGVNSPLHF.

This clone has just a few counts. The chain has TRBV6-2 or TRBV6-3 and TRBJ1-1; D not resolved. The CDR3 runs to 13 residues. Looked up from germline, CDR1 is MNHEY and CDR2 is SVGEGT. V lost 9 bases, J lost 1 base, and 12 bases lay in between. CDR3 sequence (DNA): TGTGCCAGTAGATACCTGGGGAACACTGAAGCTTTCTTT. This gives the protein CASRYLGNTEAFF.

This chain uses TRBV3-1 (or the pseudogene TRBV3-2) with TRBJ2-7; 8 nucleotides align to TRBD1. With 7 bases clipped from V and 5 bases from J, the junction kept 13 bases outside the gene matches. Germline CDR1 LGHDT, CDR2 YNNKEL (reference sequence). The CDR3 is 15 residues long. In nucleotides, the CDR3 is TGTGCCAGCACTAAGGCCGGGACAGGTCGCAACGAGCAGTACTTC. Its translation: CASTKAGTGRNEQYF.

This chain joins TRBV27 and TRBJ1-3; D gene unclear. CDR1 is MNHEY and CDR2 is SMNVEV in the germline V gene (reference sequence). There are 13 residues in the CDR3. The germline V and J ends were trimmed by 6 bases and 1 base, with 7 bases remaining between them. CDR3 amino acids: CASSSASGNTIYF. The CDR3 DNA follows: TGTGCCAGCAGCTCCGCATCTGGAAACACCATATATTTT.

This clone turned up a few times. J is TRBJ1-3 and V is TRBV7-2, with unresolved D. Germline assignment: CDR1 SGHTA and CDR2 FQGNSA. This CDR3 is built from 15 residues. Trimming took off 5 bases at V and 2 bases at J, with 13 bases between the two ends. The CDR3 DNA reads TGTGCCAGCAGCCCACACCTGAAAACTGGAAACACCATATATTTT. Its translation: CASSPHLKTGNTIYF. The full variable domain, with the rest looked up from reference TRBV7-2 and TRBJ1-3, is GAGVSQSPSNKVTEKGKDVELRCDPISGHTALYWYRQSLGQGLEFLIYFQGNSAPDKSGLPSDRFSAERTGGSVSTLTIQRTQQEDSAVYLCASSPHLKTGNTIYFGEGSWLTVV.

The rearrangement links TRBV29-1 to TRBJ2-3; weak D call: TRBD2 (6 bases). Germline V gene data show CDR1 as SQVTM and CDR2 as ANQGSEA. The length of the CDR3 is 18 residues. V was pared by 1 base and J by 8 bases, with 28 bases between. Here the CDR3 reads CSVEAGLPSSGQGRTQYF. CDR3 nucleotide sequence: TGCAGCGTTGAAGCGGGACTCCCGAGTAGCGGACAAGGGCGTACGCAGTATTTT.

This chain joins TRBV30 and TRBJ1-1; D gene unclear. V dropped 0 bases and J dropped 6 bases, with 11 bases sitting between them. This CDR3 region has 13 residues. Germline-derived CDR1 and CDR2 are GTSNPN and SVGIG (reference sequence). The CDR3 spells CAWSVTKNAEAFF. Here the CDR3 DNA reads TGTGCCTGGAGTGTCACAAAGAATGCTGAAGCTTTCTTT.

The gene calls are TRBV29-1 and TRBJ2-1; a weak D match, TRBD2 (6 bases). The CDR3 covers 15 residues. V lost 6 bases and J 0 bases, leaving 15 bases between the germline ends. Germline V gene lookup returns CDR1 SQVTM and CDR2 ANQGSEA. The chain's CDR3 is CSVRRDGDSYNEQFF. As DNA, the CDR3 is TGCAGCGTAAGGCGGGACGGAGACTCCTACAATGAGCAGTTCTTC.

For this clone: This specimen includes other DNA sequences encoding the same CDR3. The V call is TRBV2, the J call TRBJ2-5; D is unclear. The CDR3 extends over 12 amino acids. The V gene's germline CDR1 is SNHLY and CDR2 FYNNEI. V lost 4 bases, J lost 2 bases, and 5 bases lay in between. CDR3 sequence reads: CASSALQETQYF. The CDR3 nucleotides are TGTGCCAGCAGTGCTTTGCAAGAGACCCAGTACTTC.

The chain carries TRBV18 and TRBJ2-7; D unresolved. The V and J ends lost 3 bases and 3 bases respectively, with 9 bases between them. The CDR3 spans 13 residues. Germline V gives CDR1 KGHSH, CDR2 LQKENI. CDR3 bases: TGTGCCAGCTCACCTGGGGAAGGCTACGAGCAGTACTTC. It yields the protein CASSPGEGYEQYF.

V is TRBV27 and J is TRBJ1-6; D may be TRBD1 (6 bases). Trimming shortened V by 5 bases and J by 16 bases, and 24 bases separated the two germline ends. The CDR3 is 15 residues long. The germline V gene has CDR1 MNHEY and CDR2 SMNVEV (reference sequence). The CDR3: CASSPGTRQILGLHF. DNA of the CDR3: TGTGCCAGCAGTCCCGGGACAAGGCAAATTCTTGGACTCCACTTT.

CDR3 region: CAISVRDTQYF. In nucleotides, the CDR3 is TGTGCCATCAGTGTAAGGGATACGCAGTATTTT. The chain joins TRBV10-3 to TRBJ2-3; no definite D call. CDR1 ENHRY and CDR2 SYGVKD come from the germline V gene. Trimming took 4 bases from V and 6 from J, leaving 5 bases between them. This CDR3 region has 11 residues.

The chain employs TRBV4-2 and TRBJ2-2; D may match TRBD1 or TRBD2 (5 bases each). In germline, CDR1 is LGHNA, CDR2 YNFKEQ. V was shortened by 4 bases and J by 1 base, with 10 bases between the two germline ends. CDR3 length: 15 residues. In nucleotides, the CDR3 is TGTGCCAGCAGCCGTCGAGGGGAGAACACCGGGGAGCTGTTTTTT. It specifies CASSRRGENTGELFF.

The chain joins TRBV30 to TRBJ1-1; D unclear. Germline CDR1 reads GTSNPN; CDR2 reads SVGIG (reference sequence). V lost 3 bases, J lost 0 bases, and 8 bases lay in between. This CDR3 has 13 amino acids. CDR3 DNA sequence: TGTGCCTGGAGAATGAACCTGAACACTGAAGCTTTCTTT. Translating gives CAWRMNLNTEAFF.

This clone was seen more than once but under ten times. This chain uses TRBV30 with TRBJ2-2, with TRBD2 matching 7 bases. Germline V gene data show CDR1 as GTSNPN and CDR2 as SVGIG (reference sequence). Unmatched junction bases numbered 6, after V lost 4 bases and J lost 7 bases. The CDR3 has 13 amino acids. CDR3 nucleotide sequence: TGTGCCTGGACGCCCGGGGGGATCGGGGAGCTGTTTTTT. Protein: CAWTPGGIGELFF.

The genes are TRBV7-2 and TRBJ1-5; unclear D gene. CDR1 is SGHTA, CDR2 FQGNSA, per germline. Trimming shortened V by 2 bases and J by 0 bases, and 8 bases separated the two germline ends. The CDR3 sequence is 15 residues long. The CDR3 loop reads CASSLNPYSNQPQHF. CDR3 coding DNA: TGTGCCAGCAGCTTAAATCCTTATAGCAATCAGCCCCAGCATTTT.

This clone has a handful of counts. V gene TRBV3-1 (or the pseudogene TRBV3-2) combines with J gene TRBJ2-2; perhaps TRBD1 as D (5 bases). The CDR3 is made up of 14 amino acids. Germline CDR1 is LGHDT and CDR2 is YNNKEL (reference sequence). The germline V and J ends were trimmed by 2 bases and 5 bases, with 9 bases remaining between them. The CDR3 sequence: CASSQSRVTGELFF. The CDR3 nucleotides are TGTGCCAGCAGCCAATCCAGGGTAACCGGGGAGCTGTTTTTT.

The chain combines TRBV19 with TRBJ2-7, with 11 nucleotides matching TRBD2. The CDR3 is 18 amino acids. Germline V CDR1 and CDR2: LNHDA, SQIVND (reference sequence). V lost 1 base and J lost 0; bases outside the gene matches: 8. The CDR3, as DNA: TGTGCCAGTAGTATAGGACTAGCGGGACCCGCAAACTCCTACGAGCAGTACTTC. Its translation is CASSIGLAGPANSYEQYF. The full variable domain, completed using reference TRBV19 and TRBJ2-7, is DGGITQSPKYLFRKEGQNVTLSCEQNLNHDAMYWYRQDPGQGLRLIYYSQIVNDFQKGDIAEGYSVSREKKESFPLTVTSAQKNPTAFYLCASSIGLAGPANSYEQYFGPGTRLTVT.

Only a few counts were recorded for this clone. The chain carries TRBV9 and TRBJ2-2; D remains unclear. The V and J ends lost 1 base and 1 base respectively, with 8 bases between them. Looked up from germline, CDR1 is SGDLS and CDR2 is YYNGEE. CDR3 length: 15 residues. The DNA for the CDR3 is TGTGCCAGCAGCGTAAGTCGGCTGAACACCGGGGAGCTGTTTTTT. This translates into CASSVSRLNTGELFF.

The chain employs TRBV3-1 (or the pseudogene TRBV3-2) and TRBJ1-2; D uncertain. Germline lookup yields CDR1 LGHDT and CDR2 YNNKEL (reference sequence). Trimming removed 0 bases at V and 8 bases at J, with 13 bases between. The CDR3 sequence is 14 residues long. The CDR3 loop reads CASSQDSGGIGYTF. The DNA for the CDR3 is TGTGCCAGCAGCCAAGACTCGGGAGGGATCGGCTACACCTTC.

This chain connects TRBV7-9 to TRBJ2-7; tentatively, D is TRBD2 (6 bases). V was clipped by 1 base and J by 0 bases, with 7 bases between them. Germline loops: CDR1 SEHNR, CDR2 FQNEAQ (reference sequence). The CDR3 extends over 14 amino acids. CDR3 residues: CASSLGSGSYEQYF. CDR3 coding DNA: TGTGCCAGCAGCTTAGGTAGCGGCTCCTACGAGCAGTACTTC.

The V gene is TRBV14, the J gene TRBJ1-2; 7 bases line up with TRBD1. CDR1 and CDR2 (germline): SGHDN, FVKESK. Losses at the gene ends were 4 bases for V and 7 bases for J; bases not matched to a gene: 6. CDR3 length equals 13 residues. CDR3 DNA sequence: TGTGCCAGCAGCCCCGGGAGGGGGCTTGGCTACACCTTC. Amino acids: CASSPGRGLGYTF. The full variable domain, with the rest looked up from reference TRBV14 and TRBJ1-2, is EAGVTQFPSHSVIEKGQTVTLRCDPISGHDNLYWYRRVMGKEIKFLLHFVKESKQDESGMPNNRFLAERTGGTYSTLKVQPAELEDSGVYFCASSPGRGLGYTFGSGTRLTVV.

J is TRBJ2-6 and V is TRBV9; D unclear. V lost 3 bases, J lost 0 bases, and 7 bases lay in between. The CDR3 loop spans 15 amino acids. Germline V gives CDR1 SGDLS, CDR2 YYNGEE. For the CDR3, the DNA is TGTGCCAGCAGCGCCCTCGGCTCTGGGGCCAACGTCCTGACTTTC. Encoded protein: CASSALGSGANVLTF.

The chain employs TRBV4-3 and TRBJ2-1; the D call may be TRBD1 or TRBD2 (6 bases each). CDR3 length equals 16 residues. V lost 1 base and J lost 9, with 19 bases in between. The germline CDR1 and CDR2 sequences are LGHNA and YSLEER. The CDR3 loop reads CASSQGAGVVAAEQFF. CDR3 sequence (DNA): TGCGCCAGCAGCCAAGGGGCAGGGGTCGTAGCGGCTGAGCAGTTCTTC.

The V gene is TRBV19, the J gene TRBJ1-2; no definite D call. The CDR3 is 12 amino acids. Germline loops: CDR1 LNHDA, CDR2 SQIVND (reference sequence). Trimming took 5 bases from V and 5 from J, leaving 9 bases between them. CDR3 bases: TGTGCCAGTAGTCCAAATGAGTATGGCTACACCTTC. Translated: CASSPNEYGYTF. The whole variable domain, filled in from reference TRBV19 and TRBJ1-2, reads DGGITQSPKYLFRKEGQNVTLSCEQNLNHDAMYWYRQDPGQGLRLIYYSQIVNDFQKGDIAEGYSVSREKKESFPLTVTSAQKNPTAFYLCASSPNEYGYTFGSGTRLTVV.

This chain links TRBV19 with TRBJ2-4, with 7 nucleotides matching TRBD2. Looked up from germline, CDR1 is LNHDA and CDR2 is SQIVND (reference sequence). This CDR3 contains 18 residues. V shed 5 bases, J shed 0 bases, and the junction held 13 bases outside the gene matches. CDR3 loop: CASSLAGVWGIAKNIQYF. As DNA, the CDR3 is TGTGCCAGTAGTCTTGCGGGAGTCTGGGGTATAGCCAAAAACATTCAGTACTTC.